These 9 T cell receptor beta chains were all obtained from the same sample, sequenced in a study of cytotoxic CD8 clonotypes in ibrutinib-treated CLL. The table came from immunoSEQ multiplex PCR; TCRdb's copy has only in-frame clones and leaves some out. The repertoire consists of around 200,000 clones, with about four fifths occurring once and the leading ten covering over 10%. The specimen was PBMCs, collected after 12 months of ibrutinib treatment. The receptor set was obtained from a human donor with chronic lymphocytic leukemia.

J is TRBJ2-1 and V is TRBV27; perhaps D is TRBD1 or TRBD2 (5 bases each). Trimming took off 3 bases at V and 9 bases at J, with 18 bases between the two ends. Per the germline V gene, CDR1 is MNHEY and CDR2 is SMNVEV (reference sequence). CDR3 length: 15 residues. The CDR3 DNA sequence: TGTGCCAGCAGTTTGGGGCGGGCCCCCCGAGGTGAGCAGTTCTTC. Residues: CASSLGRAPRGEQFF.

V is TRBV4-2 and J is TRBJ1-2, with 7 positions matching TRBD1. Trimming cost V 3 bases and J 2 bases; bases outside gene matches: 12. The V gene's germline CDR1 is LGHNA and CDR2 YNFKEQ. CDR3 size: 17 residues. CDR3 DNA: TGTGCCAGCAGCCACGGCCCACAGGGGATTGGAAACTATGGCTACACCTTC. Its protein is CASSHGPQGIGNYGYTF.

This sequence joins TRBV9 and TRBJ1-1; D is perhaps TRBD1 (6 bases). Between the trimmed V and J ends, which lost 4 bases and 1 base, there was a span of 23 bases. Germline V gene sequence: CDR1 SGDLS, CDR2 YYNGEE. The CDR3 runs 18 residues. DNA of the CDR3: TGTGCCAGCAGCCCTCGAGGGGATGTCGGGGGCACGAACACTGAAGCTTTCTTT. Translated, it gives CASSPRGDVGGTNTEAFF. Full variable domain (outside the CDR3, taken from reference TRBV9 and TRBJ1-1): DSGVTQTPKHLITATGQRVTLRCSPRSGDLSVYWYQQSLDQGLQFLIQYYNGEERAKGNILERFSAQQFPDLHSELNLSSLELGDSALYFCASSPRGDVGGTNTEAFFGQGTRLTVV.

The chain links TRBV14 to TRBJ2-7; D tentatively reads TRBD1 or TRBD2 (5 bases each). Looked up from germline, CDR1 is SGHDN and CDR2 is FVKESK. The CDR3 extends over 15 amino acids. Trimming removed 8 bases at V and 0 bases at J, with 17 bases between. DNA for the CDR3: TGTGCCAGCCGCTGGGTGACGGGGACCTCCTACGAGCAGTACTTC. Translating gives CASRWVTGTSYEQYF. The full variable domain, with the rest looked up from reference TRBV14 and TRBJ2-7, is EAGVTQFPSHSVIEKGQTVTLRCDPISGHDNLYWYRRVMGKEIKFLLHFVKESKQDESGMPNNRFLAERTGGTYSTLKVQPAELEDSGVYFCASRWVTGTSYEQYFGPGTRLTVT.

The V and J genes are TRBV5-4 and TRBJ2-1; 8 positions match TRBD1. V lost 3 bases, J lost 10 bases, and 6 bases stayed unmatched. The CDR3 length is 13 residues. The V gene's germline CDR1 is SGHNT and CDR2 YYREEE (reference sequence). This CDR3 is CASSSRTGNEQFF. The CDR3 DNA reads TGTGCCAGCAGCTCACGGACAGGGAACGAGCAGTTCTTC.

The rearrangement links TRBV13 to TRBJ2-7; D may be TRBD1 or TRBD2 (5 bases each). This CDR3 comprises 15 residues. CDR1 is PRHDT, CDR2 FYEKMQ, per germline (reference sequence). The V gene lost 5 bases and the J gene lost 1 base, with 15 bases spanning the gap. The CDR3 DNA is TGTGCCAGCAGCCCCCGGGGACCTAAATCCTACGAGCAGTACTTC. Amino acids: CASSPRGPKSYEQYF.

This clone was detected a few times. This chain links TRBV6-1 with TRBJ1-1; D not certain. V lost 2 bases, J lost 5 bases, and 6 bases lay in between. CDR3 length: 12 residues. Germline CDR1 is MNHNS and CDR2 is SASEGT. In nucleotides, the CDR3 is TGTGCCAGCAGTGAATGGGATACTGAAGCTTTCTTT. The encoded protein is CASSEWDTEAFF.

The rearrangement joins TRBV27 to TRBJ2-3; 8 nucleotides line up with TRBD1. Germline V lookup: CDR1 MNHEY, CDR2 SMNVEV (reference sequence). V trimming: 3 bases; J trimming: 2 bases; junction bases outside the gene matches: 10. The CDR3 totals 17 residues. Here the CDR3 DNA reads TGTGCCAGCAGTTTCGGGACCGGGACAGGTTACACAGATACGCAGTATTTT. Translation gives CASSFGTGTGYTDTQYF.

The chain employs TRBV2 and TRBJ1-3; the D gene is possibly TRBD1 (5 bases). Trimming shortened V by 5 bases and J by 3 bases, and 14 bases separated the two germline ends. Germline V CDR1 and CDR2: SNHLY, FYNNEI. CDR3 length: 15 amino acids. The CDR3 region has the DNA TGTGCCAGCAGTCCGGGGCCCACTTTTGGAAACACCATATATTTT. This sequence encodes CASSPGPTFGNTIYF. The full variable domain, its missing parts supplied by reference TRBV2 and TRBJ1-3, is EPEVTQTPSHQVTQMGQEVILRCVPISNHLYFYWYRQILGQKVEFLVSFYNNEISEKSEIFDDQFSVERPDGSNFTLKIRSTKLEDSAMYFCASSPGPTFGNTIYFGEGSWLTVV.